This TCR beta chain was documented in a study of blood T cell repertoires in COVID-19. Here immunoSEQ multiplex PCR was the method, and the copy in TCRdb shows in-frame clones only, minus some. The table lists nearly 200,000 clones, about four fifths of them singletons, with approximately 5.1% in the top ten. Sequenced input: peripheral blood. This sequence was found in a woman aged 70 to 79 with active or convalescent COVID-19.

DNA for the CDR3: TGTGCCAGCAGTTTGATTGGGACATCAAGCAATCAGCCCCAGCATTTT. Translated, it gives CASSLIGTSSNQPQHF. The chain combines TRBV28 with TRBJ1-5; tentatively, D is TRBD1 (6 bases). The CDR3 extends over 16 amino acids. Germline values: CDR1 MDHEN, CDR2 SYDVKM. The V end was cut by 3 bases, the J end by 1 base, with 13 bases between.